This T cell receptor (beta chain) stems from a study of shared clonotypes between healthy human individuals. The CDR3 has 16 amino acids. Deletions cut 3 bases from V and 0 bases from J, with 12 bases between. CDR1 and CDR2 (germline): MNHNS, SASEGT. CD8 cells regarded as naive lacked CD45RO, were positively chosen for CCR7, and omitted terminally differentiated effector memory CD45RA+ cells. Each sample came from a Caucasian adult donor living in Nashville, Tennessee. Splitting of each subset's genomic DNA was done evenly across several immunoSEQ plates. Repertoires were generated with immunoSEQ multiplex PCR, while TCRdb's copy carries only in-frame clones and drops some. The sample yields around 700,000 clones, around 92% seen once.

V gene TRBV6-1 combines with J gene TRBJ2-1, with a weak D call TRBD2 (5 bases). The material sequenced was naive CD8+ T cells sorted from blood. This TCR derives from a man younger than 45 in good health. The CDR3 coding sequence is TGTGCCAGCAGTGAGCACGGGATGAGCTCCTACAATGAGCAGTTCTTC. Protein sequence: CASSEHGMSSYNEQFF.